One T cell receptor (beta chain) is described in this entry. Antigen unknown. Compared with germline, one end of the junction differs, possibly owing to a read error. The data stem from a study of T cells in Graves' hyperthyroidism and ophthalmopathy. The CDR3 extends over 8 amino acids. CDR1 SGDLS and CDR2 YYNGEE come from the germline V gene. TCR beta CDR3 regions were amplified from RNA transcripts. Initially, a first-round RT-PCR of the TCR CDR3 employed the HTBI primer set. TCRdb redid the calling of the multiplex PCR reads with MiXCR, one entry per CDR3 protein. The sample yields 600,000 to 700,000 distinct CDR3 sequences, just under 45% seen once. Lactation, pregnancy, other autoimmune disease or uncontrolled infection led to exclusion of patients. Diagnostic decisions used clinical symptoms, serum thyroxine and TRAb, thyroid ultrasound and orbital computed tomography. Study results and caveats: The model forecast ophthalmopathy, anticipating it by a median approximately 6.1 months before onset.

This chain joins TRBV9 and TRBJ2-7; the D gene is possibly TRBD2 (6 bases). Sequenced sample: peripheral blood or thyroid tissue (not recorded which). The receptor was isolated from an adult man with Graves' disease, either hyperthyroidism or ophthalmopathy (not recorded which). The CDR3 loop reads CASSVRDF. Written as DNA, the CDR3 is TGTGCCAGCAGCGTGCGGGACTTT.